These 22 T cell receptor beta chains came from one sample sequenced in a study of blood T cell repertoires in COVID-19. Libraries were prepared by immunoSEQ multiplex PCR; TCRdb keeps only in-frame clonotypes and omits some of them. This sample carries around 260,000 clones, 70% to 90% of them seen once, and the ten largest clones take around 2.5%. What was sequenced was peripheral blood. These receptors were taken from a woman in her 50s with acute or convalescent COVID-19.

The chain is built from TRBV18 and TRBJ1-1, with 7 bases fitting TRBD1. The germline CDR1 and CDR2 sequences are KGHSH and LQKENI. The ends lost 6 bases at V and 1 base at J; junction bases unmatched: 2. CDR3 length: 13 amino acids. CDR3 sequence (DNA): TGTGCCAGCTCGTGGACAGGGAACACTGAAGCTTTCTTT. Its protein is CASSWTGNTEAFF.

V gene TRBV5-6 combines with J gene TRBJ1-2, with 9 nucleotides matching TRBD1. This CDR3 region has 13 residues. V lost 6 bases, J lost 7 bases, and 7 bases stayed unmatched. Germline-derived CDR1 and CDR2 are SGHDT and YYEEEE. CDR3 nucleotides: TGTGCCAGCACCTGGACAGGGGATCTTGGCTACACCTTC. The encoded protein is CASTWTGDLGYTF.

The V and J genes are TRBV7-3 and TRBJ1-1; 8 bases fit TRBD1. The CDR3 has 15 amino acids. The junction had 5 bases not matched to a gene; V was cut back by 5 bases and J by 0 bases. The germline V gene has CDR1 SGHTA and CDR2 FQGTGA. CDR3 DNA: TGTGCCAGCAGCCCGACGACAGGGGTGAACACTGAAGCTTTCTTT. This codes for CASSPTTGVNTEAFF.

This sequence joins TRBV4-1 and TRBJ1-5; D is perhaps TRBD1 (6 bases). Germline V lookup: CDR1 MGHRA, CDR2 YSYEKL. This CDR3 is 15 amino acids long. Trimming left V 3 bases short and J 7 bases short, with 16 bases between. Here the CDR3 reads CASSQVGAGDQPQHF. DNA of the CDR3: TGCGCCAGCAGCCAGGTCGGGGCAGGGGACCAGCCCCAGCATTTT.

The chain links TRBV7-9 to TRBJ1-4; 9 nucleotides line up with TRBD1. CDR1 SEHNR and CDR2 FQNEAQ come from the germline V gene (reference sequence). This CDR3 contains 15 residues. After removal of 5 bases from V and 1 base from J, the junction contained 2 bases not matched to a gene. In DNA, the CDR3 is TGTGCCAGCAGCCAGACAGGGGGAACTAATGAAAAACTGTTTTTT. Its translation: CASSQTGGTNEKLFF.

The J gene is TRBJ2-7, the V gene TRBV7-2, with TRBD2 identical over 11 bases. Trimming took 7 bases from V and 0 from J; bases not matched to a gene: 8. Looked up from germline, CDR1 is SGHTA and CDR2 is FQGNSA. The CDR3 is 16 residues long. This chain's CDR3 is CASNRPTSGTSYEQYF. In DNA form, the CDR3 reads TGTGCCAGCAACCGTCCGACTAGCGGGACCTCCTACGAGCAGTACTTC.

This clone has just one count. The chain couples TRBV2 to TRBJ2-7; TRBD1 aligns across 9 bases. CDR1 SNHLY and CDR2 FYNNEI come from the germline V gene. This CDR3 has 15 residues. The trim removed 5 bases at V and 6 bases at J, leaving 11 bases unmatched. As DNA, the CDR3 is TGTGCCAGCAGTAGTTTCGGGACAGGGAGGAGCGAGCAGTACTTC. Translating it yields CASSSFGTGRSEQYF.

The chain joins TRBV5-5 to TRBJ1-2, with TRBD1 matching 9 bases. Germline trimming cut 5 bases from V and 2 bases from J; bases unmatched to any gene: 4. This CDR3 has 14 residues. CDR1 and CDR2 (germline): SGHKS, YYEKEE (reference sequence). As DNA, the CDR3 is TGTGCCAGCAGTTACGGGACAGGGAACTATGGCTACACCTTC. This sequence encodes CASSYGTGNYGYTF.

The chain has TRBV6-6 and TRBJ1-1; a possible D gene is TRBD1 (5 bases). CDR1 is MNHNY, CDR2 SVGAGI, per germline (reference sequence). Trimming left V 2 bases short and J 9 bases short, with 7 bases between. CDR3 size: 11 residues. In DNA form, the CDR3 reads TGTGCCAGCAGTTACGGGGGGAAAGCTTTCTTT. Protein: CASSYGGKAFF.

The rearrangement links TRBV27 to TRBJ1-5, with 8 bases matching TRBD1. This CDR3 contains 15 residues. V trimming: 2 bases; J trimming: 2 bases; junction bases outside the gene matches: 2. Germline loops: CDR1 MNHEY, CDR2 SMNVEV (reference sequence). The CDR3 reads CASSLVGQGNQPQHF. The DNA of the CDR3 is TGTGCCAGCAGTTTAGTGGGACAGGGCAATCAGCCCCAGCATTTT.

The chain uses TRBV9 and TRBJ1-4; the D is unclear. The V end lost 4 bases, the J end lost 5 bases, and 9 bases lay between the germline ends. Per germline, CDR1 SGDLS and CDR2 YYNGEE. The CDR3 runs 13 residues. The CDR3 here is CASSLTPNEKLFF. CDR3 DNA: TGTGCCAGCAGCCTGACACCGAATGAAAAACTGTTTTTT.

The gene calls are TRBV19 and TRBJ1-1, with 8 bases matching TRBD1. V lost 1 base and J lost 1; bases outside the gene matches: 2. The CDR3 contains 15 residues. Germline CDR1 and CDR2: LNHDA and SQIVND (reference sequence). The chain's CDR3 is CASSIGQGANTEAFF. Here the CDR3 DNA reads TGTGCCAGTAGTATAGGTCAGGGGGCGAACACTGAAGCTTTCTTT. Full variable domain (missing parts from reference TRBV19 and TRBJ1-1): DGGITQSPKYLFRKEGQNVTLSCEQNLNHDAMYWYRQDPGQGLRLIYYSQIVNDFQKGDIAEGYSVSREKKESFPLTVTSAQKNPTAFYLCASSIGQGANTEAFFGQGTRLTVV.

This clone was seen repeatedly, ten times or more. This chain connects TRBV7-9 to TRBJ2-1, with 7 bases identical to TRBD2. Germline CDR1 and CDR2: SEHNR and FQNEAQ (reference sequence). The CDR3 consists of 16 residues. The J segment lost 9 bases and the V segment lost 2 bases, leaving 13 bases of the junction unmatched. CDR3 DNA: TGTGCCAGCAGCTTATTTACGGGAGGATTGATTTTTGAGCAGTTCTTC. Translating gives CASSLFTGGLIFEQFF.

The chain joins TRBV7-6 to TRBJ2-3; no clear D. Looked up from germline, CDR1 is SGHVS and CDR2 is FNYEAQ. There are 14 residues in the CDR3. V lost 6 bases and J 2 bases, leaving 12 bases between the germline ends. As DNA, the CDR3 is TGTGCCAGCAGTCGCACTGCAAACACAGATACGCAGTATTTT. Translated, it gives CASSRTANTDTQYF.

V is TRBV5-4 and J is TRBJ2-5; D may be TRBD2 (6 bases). Between the trimmed V and J ends, which lost 2 bases and 0 bases, there was a span of 11 bases. In germline, CDR1 is SGHNT, CDR2 YYREEE (reference sequence). The CDR3 is 15 residues long. Here the CDR3 DNA reads TGTGCCAGCAGCTTCGGAGGGCCGTACCAAGAGACCCAGTACTTC. This translates into CASSFGGPYQETQYF.

The chain employs TRBV30 and TRBJ2-2, with TRBD2 identical over 9 bases. V trimming: 2 bases; J trimming: 2 bases; junction bases outside the gene matches: 18. Germline-derived CDR1 and CDR2 are GTSNPN and SVGIG (reference sequence). CDR3 length: 20 residues. The CDR3: CAWSSSSPPPSGINTGELFF. CDR3 DNA sequence: TGTGCCTGGAGTTCCTCTTCGCCGCCTCCTAGCGGGATTAACACCGGGGAGCTGTTTTTT.

This rearrangement joins TRBV12-3 or TRBV12-4 to TRBJ2-7; D might be TRBD2 (6 bases). V was trimmed by 8 bases and J by 6 bases, leaving 17 bases between them. This CDR3 contains 13 residues. In DNA, the CDR3 is TGTGCCAGCGGGGACTGGCTGGTGGGCGAGCAGTACTTC. As protein: CASGDWLVGEQYF.

This clone was detected only once. J is TRBJ1-1 and V is TRBV2; TRBD1 is a possible D gene (5 bases). The CDR3 loop spans 12 amino acids. Deletions cut 3 bases from V and 7 bases from J, with 9 bases between. Germline V gene sequence: CDR1 SNHLY, CDR2 FYNNEI. The CDR3 nucleotides read TGTGCCAGCAGTGACAGGGAGGGTGAAGCTTTCTTT. Protein: CASSDREGEAFF.

This sequence joins TRBV7-9 and TRBJ1-3; D gene ambiguous. Germline CDR1 reads SEHNR; CDR2 reads FQNEAQ (reference sequence). V shed 1 base and J shed 0 bases, with 7 bases lying between them. This CDR3 spans 15 amino acids. The CDR3 loop is CASSLDLSSGNTIYF. The CDR3 bases are TGTGCCAGCAGCTTAGACTTGAGCTCTGGAAACACCATATATTTT.

V is TRBV3-1 (or the pseudogene TRBV3-2) and J is TRBJ2-5, with TRBD1 matching 8 bases. Unmatched junction bases numbered 15, after V lost 3 bases and J lost 6 bases. The germline gives CDR1 LGHDT, CDR2 YNNKEL (reference sequence). This CDR3 comprises 17 residues. In DNA, the CDR3 is TGTGCCAGCAGCCACACGACAGGGGTCCGGGGCAGAAAGACCCAGTACTTC. It specifies CASSHTTGVRGRKTQYF.

This chain links TRBV5-1 with TRBJ1-2, with a possible D match to TRBD1 (6 bases). The V and J ends lost 0 bases and 4 bases respectively, with 13 bases between them. The V gene's germline CDR1 is SGHRS and CDR2 YFSETQ. This CDR3 has 15 amino acids. This chain's CDR3 is CASSLAAGASYGYTF. The DNA for the CDR3 is TGCGCCAGCAGCTTGGCTGCGGGGGCATCCTATGGCTACACCTTC.

The chain combines TRBV19 with TRBJ1-4; tentative D call: TRBD1 (5 bases). V was cut by 3 bases and J by 5 bases, with 7 bases left in between. Germline V CDR1 and CDR2: LNHDA, SQIVND (reference sequence). The CDR3 has 13 residues. Written as DNA, the CDR3 is TGTGCCAGTAGTATCCGGGGGAATGAAAAACTGTTTTTT. Its protein is CASSIRGNEKLFF.